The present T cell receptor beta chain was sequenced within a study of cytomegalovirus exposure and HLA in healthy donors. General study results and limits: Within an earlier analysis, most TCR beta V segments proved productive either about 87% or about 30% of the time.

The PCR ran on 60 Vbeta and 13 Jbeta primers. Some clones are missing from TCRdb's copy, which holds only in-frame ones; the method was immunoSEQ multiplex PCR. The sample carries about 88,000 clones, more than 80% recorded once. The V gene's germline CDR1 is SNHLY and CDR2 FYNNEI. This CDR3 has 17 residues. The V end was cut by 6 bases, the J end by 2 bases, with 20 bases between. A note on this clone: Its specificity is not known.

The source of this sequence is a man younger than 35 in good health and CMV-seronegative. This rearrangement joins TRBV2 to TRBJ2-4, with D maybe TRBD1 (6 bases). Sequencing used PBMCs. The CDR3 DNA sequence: TGTGCCAGCAGCGGACAGAGAACCACAGGGTCCAAAAACATTCAGTACTTC. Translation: CASSGQRTTGSKNIQYF.